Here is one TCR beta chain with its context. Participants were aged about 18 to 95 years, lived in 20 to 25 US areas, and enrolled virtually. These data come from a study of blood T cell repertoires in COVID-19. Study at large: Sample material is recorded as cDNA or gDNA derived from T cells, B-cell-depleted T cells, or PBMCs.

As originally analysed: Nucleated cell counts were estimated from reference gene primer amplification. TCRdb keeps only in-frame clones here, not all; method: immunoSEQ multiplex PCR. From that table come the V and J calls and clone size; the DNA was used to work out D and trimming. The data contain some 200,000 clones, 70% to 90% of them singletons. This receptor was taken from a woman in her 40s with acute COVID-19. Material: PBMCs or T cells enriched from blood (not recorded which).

CDR3 sequence: CASSFRRGGGYTF. The CDR3 coding sequence is TGTGCCAGCAGTTTTAGGAGGGGGGGTGGCTACACCTTC. The V gene is TRBV12-3 or TRBV12-4, the J gene TRBJ1-2; a weak D match, TRBD1 (6 bases). V lost 3 bases, J lost 7 bases, and 12 bases lay in between. The CDR3 length is 13 residues.